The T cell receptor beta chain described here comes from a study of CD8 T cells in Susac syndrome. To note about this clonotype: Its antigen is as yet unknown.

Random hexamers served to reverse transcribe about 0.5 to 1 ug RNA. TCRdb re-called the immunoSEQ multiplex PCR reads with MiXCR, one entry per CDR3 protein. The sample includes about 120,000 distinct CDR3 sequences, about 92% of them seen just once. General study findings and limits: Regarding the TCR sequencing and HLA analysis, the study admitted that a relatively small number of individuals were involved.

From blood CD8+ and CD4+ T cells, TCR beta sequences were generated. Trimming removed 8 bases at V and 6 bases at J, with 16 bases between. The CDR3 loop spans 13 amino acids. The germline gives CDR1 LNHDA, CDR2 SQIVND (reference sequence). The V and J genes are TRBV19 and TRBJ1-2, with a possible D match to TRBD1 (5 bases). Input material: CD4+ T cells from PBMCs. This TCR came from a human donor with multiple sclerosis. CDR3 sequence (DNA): TGTGCCAGTCGCCAACAGGTGTTTGATGGCTACACCTTC. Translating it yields CASRQQVFDGYTF.